The 21 T cell receptor beta chains below were found in one sample sequenced in a study of CD8 T cells in Susac syndrome. Reverse transcription of roughly 0.5 to 1 ug RNA was carried out with random hexamers. Each CDR3 protein is one row after TCRdb ran MiXCR on the immunoSEQ multiplex PCR reads. The sample carries about 190,000 distinct CDR3 sequences, roughly 94% recorded once. The source material was CD8+ T cells from PBMCs. These TCRs come from a human donor with Susac syndrome.

The V and J genes are TRBV20-1 and TRBJ1-3; D might be TRBD1 (5 bases). Germline-derived CDR1 and CDR2 are DFQATT and SNEGSKA (reference sequence). The CDR3 totals 15 residues. Trimming removed 0 bases from V and 2 bases from J, with 11 bases in between. The CDR3 loop reads CSARDSGGTGNTIYF. For the CDR3, the DNA is TGCAGTGCTAGAGATTCGGGGGGGACTGGAAACACCATATATTTT.

The J gene is TRBJ2-1, the V gene TRBV2; D is unclear. Germline V CDR1 and CDR2: SNHLY, FYNNEI. CDR3 length: 12 residues. Trimming cost V 3 bases and J 6 bases, with 6 bases left between them. The CDR3 reads CASSDGFNEQFF. Here the CDR3 DNA reads TGTGCCAGCAGTGACGGGTTCAATGAGCAGTTCTTC.

In this sample, this clonotype turned up once. The chain is built from TRBV14 and TRBJ2-7; 7 bases are a match to TRBD1. This CDR3 is built from 15 residues. Trimming cost V 0 bases and J 0 bases; bases outside gene matches: 2. The V gene's germline CDR1 is SGHDN and CDR2 FVKESK. The CDR3 coding sequence is TGTGCCAGCAGCCAAGAGTGGGACAGCTCCTACGAGCAGTACTTC. This codes for CASSQEWDSSYEQYF.

The gene calls are TRBV15 and TRBJ2-3; D uncertain. This CDR3 contains 13 residues. CDR1 and CDR2 (germline): LNHNV, YYDKDF (reference sequence). V dropped 0 bases and J dropped 3 bases, with 4 bases sitting between them. The CDR3 region is CATSRDRTDTQYF. The CDR3 bases are TGTGCCACCAGCAGAGATCGTACAGATACGCAGTATTTT.

CDR3: CAWSTSGANEQFF. The CDR3 coding sequence is TGTGCCTGGAGCACTAGCGGAGCGAATGAGCAGTTCTTC. V and J are TRBV30 and TRBJ2-1; TRBD2 matches at 8 bases. Germline lookup yields CDR1 GTSNPN and CDR2 SVGIG (reference sequence). The trim removed 3 bases at V and 7 bases at J, leaving 5 bases unmatched. CDR3 length: 13 residues.

The chain links TRBV29-1 to TRBJ1-2; 11 bases fit TRBD1. The CDR3 covers 14 residues. Germline values: CDR1 SQVTM, CDR2 ANQGSEA. The junction had 9 bases not matched to a gene; V was cut back by 5 bases and J by 7 bases. In DNA form, the CDR3 reads TGCAGCGTTCAACCGGGACAGGGGGTTGGTGGCTACACCTTC. It is translated as CSVQPGQGVGGYTF. Supplemented by reference TRBV29-1 and TRBJ1-2, the full variable domain reads SAVISQKPSRDICQRGTSLTIQCQVDSQVTMMFWYRQQPGQSLTLIATANQGSEATYESGFVIDKFPISRPNLTFSTLTVSNMSPEDSSIYLCSVQPGQGVGGYTFGSGTRLTVV.

V gene TRBV6-5 combines with J gene TRBJ1-2; unclear D gene. The ends were cut back, 1 base at V and 7 bases at J, with 7 bases in the middle. The CDR3 spans 12 residues. The germline V gene encodes CDR1 MNHEY and CDR2 SVGAGI. The CDR3 spells CASSYLGSGYTF. CDR3 DNA: TGTGCCAGCAGTTACTTAGGAAGTGGCTACACCTTC.

J is TRBJ2-7 and V is TRBV3-1; 10 bases are a match to TRBD2. The CDR3 contains 15 residues. Germline V CDR1 and CDR2: LGHDT, YNNKEL (reference sequence). V shed 4 bases and J 1 base; nucleotides not matched to a gene: 4. This CDR3 is CASSPRSGRSYEQYF. The CDR3 bases are TGTGCCAGCAGCCCTCGTAGCGGGAGGTCCTACGAGCAGTACTTC.

This clonotype was seen a single time. This CDR3 reads CASSGLATSYNEQFF. The CDR3 region has the DNA TGTGCCAGCAGCGGCCTAGCAACCTCCTACAATGAGCAGTTCTTC. This chain links TRBV5-4 with TRBJ2-1; D is perhaps TRBD2 (5 bases). The CDR3 is 15 residues long. CDR1 is SGHNT, CDR2 YYREEE, per germline (reference sequence). Trimming stripped 4 bases from V and 0 bases from J, with 11 bases between.

The V gene is TRBV15, the J gene TRBJ2-2, with no clear D. Germline V lookup: CDR1 LNHNV, CDR2 YYDKDF (reference sequence). The CDR3 totals 14 residues. Trimming pared 5 bases from V and 3 bases from J, leaving 10 bases between. The CDR3 spells CATSFRTYTGELFF. CDR3 nucleotide sequence: TGTGCCACCAGCTTCAGGACGTACACCGGGGAGCTGTTTTTT.

The chain is built from TRBV2 and TRBJ2-5; D unresolved. The V end was cut by 1 base, the J end by 3 bases, with 12 bases between. This CDR3 is 15 amino acids long. The germline CDR1 and CDR2 sequences are SNHLY and FYNNEI. In DNA, the CDR3 is TGTGCCAGCAGTGAAGAGTGGTCCCTAAAAGAGACCCAGTACTTC. It specifies CASSEEWSLKETQYF. The whole variable domain, filled in from reference TRBV2 and TRBJ2-5, reads EPEVTQTPSHQVTQMGQEVILRCVPISNHLYFYWYRQILGQKVEFLVSFYNNEISEKSEIFDDQFSVERPDGSNFTLKIRSTKLEDSAMYFCASSEEWSLKETQYFGPGTRLLVL.

V usage is TRBV4-1 and J usage is TRBJ2-7; 7 nucleotides agree with TRBD2. Germline lookup yields CDR1 MGHRA and CDR2 YSYEKL. CDR3 length equals 18 residues. After removal of 1 base from V and 4 bases from J, the junction contained 16 bases not matched to a gene. The CDR3 DNA reads as TGCGCCAGCAGCCAAGGAGCTACGAGGAAGCGGGAAGCGTACGAGCAGTACTTC. Its translation: CASSQGATRKREAYEQYF.

V and J are TRBV5-1 and TRBJ2-6; D may be TRBD1 (6 bases). V dropped 7 bases and J dropped 2 bases, with 10 bases sitting between them. This CDR3 is 14 amino acids long. Looked up from germline, CDR1 is SGHRS and CDR2 is YFSETQ. The CDR3 sequence: CASDTGTGANVLTF. DNA for the CDR3: TGCGCCAGCGATACAGGGACTGGGGCCAACGTCCTGACTTTC.

The chain is built from TRBV24-1 and TRBJ1-5; 8 bases align to TRBD1. CDR1 and CDR2 from the germline V gene are KGHDR and SFDVKD. With V trimmed by 0 bases and J by 5 bases, 5 bases remained unmatched. The length of the CDR3 is 16 residues. The DNA for the CDR3 is TGTGCCACCAGTGATTTGGGGACAGGAGATGATCAGCCCCAGCATTTT. Protein sequence: CATSDLGTGDDQPQHF.

This rearrangement joins TRBV27 to TRBJ2-3; D gene ambiguous. This CDR3 has 14 amino acids. Germline CDR1 and CDR2: MNHEY and SMNVEV (reference sequence). Trimming removed 7 bases at V and 2 bases at J, with 13 bases between. The CDR3 DNA sequence: TGTGCCAGCAAGGGCCTCGCCACCACAGATACGCAGTATTTT. Its protein product is CASKGLATTDTQYF.

This sequence joins TRBV15 and TRBJ1-3; D may be TRBD1 (5 bases). CDR3 size: 18 residues. The ends were cut back, 2 bases at V and 0 bases at J, with 17 bases in the middle. CDR1 and CDR2 from the germline V gene are LNHNV and YYDKDF (reference sequence). In DNA form, the CDR3 reads TGTGCCACCAGCAGACCCAAACCGGGACGGCACTCTGGAAACACCATATATTTT. The encoded protein is CATSRPKPGRHSGNTIYF. The full variable domain, with the rest looked up from reference TRBV15 and TRBJ1-3, is DAMVIQNPRYQVTQFGKPVTLSCSQTLNHNVMYWYQQKSSQAPKLLFHYYDKDFNNEADTPDNFQSRRPNTSFCFLDIRSPGLGDTAMYLCATSRPKPGRHSGNTIYFGEGSWLTVV.

V and J are TRBV4-1 and TRBJ2-7; D may correspond to TRBD1 or TRBD2 (5 bases each). The germline V and J ends were trimmed by 4 bases and 0 bases, with 13 bases remaining between them. CDR1 and CDR2 (germline): MGHRA, YSYEKL. The CDR3 loop spans 15 amino acids. CDR3 DNA sequence: TGCGCCAGCAGCCGGGCGAGGGGTGACTCCTACGAGCAGTACTTC. Amino acid sequence: CASSRARGDSYEQYF.

V usage is TRBV12-3 or TRBV12-4 and J usage is TRBJ2-4, with TRBD1 as a possible D gene (5 bases). With 5 bases removed from V and 6 bases from J, the gap between germline ends came to 17 bases. There are 15 residues in the CDR3. CDR3 sequence: CASSTIISQGNIQYF. The CDR3 DNA reads TGTGCCAGCAGTACAATCATATCCCAGGGAAACATTCAGTACTTC.

This clonotype was observed a handful of times. The genes are TRBV12-3 or TRBV12-4 and TRBJ2-6; D gene ambiguous. Between the trimmed V and J ends, which lost 6 bases and 0 bases, there was a span of 9 bases. There are 15 residues in the CDR3. The CDR3 protein is CASSPDGSGANVLTF. CDR3 coding DNA: TGTGCCAGCAGCCCCGACGGCTCTGGGGCCAACGTCCTGACTTTC.

The chain couples TRBV5-1 to TRBJ2-7; D may be TRBD1 or TRBD2 (6 bases each). Germline V gene sequence: CDR1 SGHRS, CDR2 YFSETQ. Trimming removed 4 bases at V and 2 bases at J, with 13 bases between. The CDR3 is 14 residues long. The CDR3 protein is CASSMSGATYEQYF. CDR3 DNA sequence: TGCGCCAGCAGCATGTCGGGGGCAACCTACGAGCAGTACTTC.

This sequence joins TRBV10-1 and TRBJ2-2; 8 bases line up with TRBD1. Germline trimming cut 0 bases from V and 6 bases from J; bases unmatched to any gene: 9. Looked up from germline, CDR1 is WNHNN and CDR2 is SYGVQD (reference sequence). This CDR3 region has 17 residues. Written as DNA, the CDR3 is TGCGCCAGCAGTGAGTCGATGCGGCCAGGGGGCCCCGGGGAGCTGTTTTTT. Translating it yields CASSESMRPGGPGELFF.